Below, 7 T cell receptor beta chains from the same sample are listed, as sequenced in a study of shared clonotypes between healthy human individuals. Using immunoSEQ multiplex PCR, the repertoire was profiled, and TCRdb retains in-frame clones only, with some absent. The table shows about 380,000 clones, with 96% occurring only once. Sequencing input: memory CD8+ T cells sorted from blood. The subset was: CD45RO+ cells pooled with CCR7-negative TemRA cells. The receptor source for this set is a man aged 25-45 years in good health.

This chain uses TRBV25-1 with TRBJ1-5; TRBD1 matches 7 bases. The length of the CDR3 is 15 residues. J lost 5 bases, V lost 2 bases, and 6 bases had no gene match. The germline CDR1 and CDR2 sequences are MGHDK and SYGVNS. The CDR3 nucleotides read TGTGCCAGCAGTGAAGACAGGGAGGGAGATCAGCCCCAGCATTTT. Protein product: CASSEDREGDQPQHF.

The rearrangement joins TRBV29-1 to TRBJ2-1; TRBD1 matches at 8 bases. CDR3 length: 14 amino acids. V was pared by 7 bases and J by 6 bases, with 11 bases of the junction left unmatched. CDR1 is SQVTM, CDR2 ANQGSEA, per germline. This CDR3 reads CSGRPGQVINEQFF. In nucleotides, the CDR3 is TGCAGCGGGAGACCGGGACAGGTGATCAATGAGCAGTTCTTC.

The chain employs TRBV28 and TRBJ1-1; D call uncertain. This CDR3 comprises 15 residues. Germline lookup yields CDR1 MDHEN and CDR2 SYDVKM. Trimming pared 5 bases from V and 2 bases from J, leaving 15 bases between. CDR3 amino acids: CASSASSRPNTEAFF. CDR3 nucleotides: TGTGCCAGCAGTGCTAGCAGCCGGCCTAACACTGAAGCTTTCTTT.

The V gene is TRBV4-2, the J gene TRBJ1-5; 7 positions match TRBD1. V was clipped by 2 bases and J by 0 bases; unmatched bases: 16. CDR1 is LGHNA and CDR2 is YNFKEQ in the germline V gene. This CDR3 region has 20 residues. CDR3 coding DNA: TGTGCCAGCAGCCAAAACCCCTCGACGGGACAGAAATATAGCAATCAGCCCCAGCATTTT. Its protein product is CASSQNPSTGQKYSNQPQHF.

The rearrangement uses TRBV19 and TRBJ2-3, with D possibly matching TRBD2 (5 bases). V was pared by 3 bases and J by 2 bases, with 12 bases between. The CDR3 totals 15 residues. Germline CDR1 reads LNHDA; CDR2 reads SQIVND (reference sequence). CDR3 DNA sequence: TGTGCCAGTAGTATCCGGACTCTCAACACAGATACGCAGTATTTT. Its translation is CASSIRTLNTDTQYF.

The chain links TRBV7-3 to TRBJ1-4, with unresolved D. The CDR3 runs 13 residues. In germline, CDR1 is SGHTA, CDR2 FQGTGA. Trimming cost V 2 bases and J 8 bases, with 9 bases left between them. The CDR3 region has the DNA TGTGCCAGCAGCTTAGAGACGGGGGAAAAACTGTTTTTT. It translates to CASSLETGEKLFF.

The chain couples TRBV2 to TRBJ1-5, with 8 bases aligning to TRBD1. V lost 6 bases and J lost 4; bases outside the gene matches: 17. Looked up from germline, CDR1 is SNHLY and CDR2 is FYNNEI. The CDR3 has 18 residues. CDR3 sequence reads: CASSLQTRDRPENQPQHF. CDR3 nucleotides: TGTGCCAGCAGCCTCCAGACCCGGGACAGGCCTGAGAATCAGCCCCAGCATTTT.